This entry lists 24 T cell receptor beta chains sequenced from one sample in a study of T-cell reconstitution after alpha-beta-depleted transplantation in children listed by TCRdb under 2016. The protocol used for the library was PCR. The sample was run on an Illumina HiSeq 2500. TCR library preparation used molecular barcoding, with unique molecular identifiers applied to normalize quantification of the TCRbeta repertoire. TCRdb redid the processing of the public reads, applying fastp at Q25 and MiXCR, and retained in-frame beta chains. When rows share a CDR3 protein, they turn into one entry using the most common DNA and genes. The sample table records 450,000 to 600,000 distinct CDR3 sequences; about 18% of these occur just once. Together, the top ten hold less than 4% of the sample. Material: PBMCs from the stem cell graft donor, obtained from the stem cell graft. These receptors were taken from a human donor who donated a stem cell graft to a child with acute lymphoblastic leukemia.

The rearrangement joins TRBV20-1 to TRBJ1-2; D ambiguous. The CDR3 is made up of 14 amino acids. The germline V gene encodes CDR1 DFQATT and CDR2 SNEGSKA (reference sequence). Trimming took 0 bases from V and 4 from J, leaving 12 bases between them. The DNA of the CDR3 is TGCAGTGCTAGAGAGGGAGGATTGGGCTATGGCTACACCTTC. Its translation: CSAREGGLGYGYTF.

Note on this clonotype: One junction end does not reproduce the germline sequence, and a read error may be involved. The CDR3: CASSQVIRTAEAFF. In DNA, the CDR3 is TGCGCCAGCAGCCAAGTAATTCGAACGGCTGAAGCCTTCTTT. The chain links TRBV4-1 to TRBJ1-1, with D unresolved. This CDR3 spans 14 amino acids. The V gene's germline CDR1 is MGHRA and CDR2 YSYEKL.

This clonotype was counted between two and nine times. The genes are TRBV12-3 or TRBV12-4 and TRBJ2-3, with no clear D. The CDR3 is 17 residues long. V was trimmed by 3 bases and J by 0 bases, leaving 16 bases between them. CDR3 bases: TGTGCCAGCAGTTTCGCCCCAACCACGTATAGCACAGATACGCAGTATTTT. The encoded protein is CASSFAPTTYSTDTQYF.

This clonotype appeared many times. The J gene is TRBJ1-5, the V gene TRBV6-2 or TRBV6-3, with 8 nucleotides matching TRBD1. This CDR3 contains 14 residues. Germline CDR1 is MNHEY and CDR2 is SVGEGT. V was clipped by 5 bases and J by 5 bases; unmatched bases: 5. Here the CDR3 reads CASSPGTGYQPQHF. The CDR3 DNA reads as TGTGCCAGCAGTCCCGGGACAGGCTATCAGCCCCAGCATTTT.

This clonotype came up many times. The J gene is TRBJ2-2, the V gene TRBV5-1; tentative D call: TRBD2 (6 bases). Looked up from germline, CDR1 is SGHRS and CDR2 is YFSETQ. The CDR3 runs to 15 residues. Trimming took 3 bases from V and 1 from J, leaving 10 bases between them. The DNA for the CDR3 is TGCGCCAGCAGCTCGGGAGAACTGAACACCGGGGAGCTGTTTTTT. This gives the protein CASSSGELNTGELFF.

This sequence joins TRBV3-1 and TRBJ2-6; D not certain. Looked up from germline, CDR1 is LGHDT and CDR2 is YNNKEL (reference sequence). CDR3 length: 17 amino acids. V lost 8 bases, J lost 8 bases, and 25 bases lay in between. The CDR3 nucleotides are TGTGCCAGCTGCCCCGCTCCAGGCTCCTCCCGGTCCAACGTCCTGACTTTC. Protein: CASCPAPGSSRSNVLTF.

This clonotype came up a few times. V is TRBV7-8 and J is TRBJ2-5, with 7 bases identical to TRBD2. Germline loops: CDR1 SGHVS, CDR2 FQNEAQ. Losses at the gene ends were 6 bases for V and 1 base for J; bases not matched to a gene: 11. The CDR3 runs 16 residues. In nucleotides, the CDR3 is TGTGCCAGCAGTTTAAGGGGCGGGAGCCTCCAAGAGACCCAGTACTTC. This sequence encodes CASSLRGGSLQETQYF.

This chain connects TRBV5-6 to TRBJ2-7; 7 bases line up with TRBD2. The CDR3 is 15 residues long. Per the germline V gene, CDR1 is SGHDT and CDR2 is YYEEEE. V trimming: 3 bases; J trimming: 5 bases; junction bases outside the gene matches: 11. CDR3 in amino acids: CASSSPSGVSHEQYF. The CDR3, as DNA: TGTGCCAGCAGCTCCCCAAGCGGGGTAAGTCACGAGCAGTACTTC. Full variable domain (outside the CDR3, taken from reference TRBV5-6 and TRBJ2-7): DAGVTQSPTHLIKTRGQQVTLRCSPKSGHDTVSWYQQALGQGPQFIFQYYEEEERQRGNFPDRFSGHQFPNYSSELNVNALLLGDSALYLCASSSPSGVSHEQYFGPGTRLTVT.

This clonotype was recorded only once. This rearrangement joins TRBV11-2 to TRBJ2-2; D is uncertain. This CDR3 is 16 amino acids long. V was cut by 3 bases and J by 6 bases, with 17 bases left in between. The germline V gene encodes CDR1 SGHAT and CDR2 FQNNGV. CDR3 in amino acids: CASSLVQLVVPGELFF. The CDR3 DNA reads TGTGCCAGCAGCTTGGTCCAGCTGGTGGTCCCCGGGGAGCTGTTTTTT. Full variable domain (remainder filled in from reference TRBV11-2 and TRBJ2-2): EAGVAQSPRYKIIEKRQSVAFWCNPISGHATLYWYQQILGQGPKLLIQFQNNGVVDDSQLPKDRFSAERLKGVDSTLKIQPAKLEDSAVYLCASSLVQLVVPGELFFGEGSRLTVL.

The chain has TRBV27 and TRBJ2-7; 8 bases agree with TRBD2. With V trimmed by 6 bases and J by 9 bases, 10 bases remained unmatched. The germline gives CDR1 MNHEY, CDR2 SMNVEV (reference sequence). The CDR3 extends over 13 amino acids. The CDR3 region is CASSGGLARGQYF. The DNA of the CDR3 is TGTGCCAGCAGCGGAGGACTAGCCCGCGGGCAGTACTTC.

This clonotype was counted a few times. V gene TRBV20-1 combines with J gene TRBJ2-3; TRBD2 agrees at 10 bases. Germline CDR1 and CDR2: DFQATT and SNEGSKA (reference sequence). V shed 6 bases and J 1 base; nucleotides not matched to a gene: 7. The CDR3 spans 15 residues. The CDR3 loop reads CSASVAGGGTDTQYF. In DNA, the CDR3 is TGCAGTGCCTCTGTAGCGGGAGGAGGCACAGATACGCAGTATTTT.

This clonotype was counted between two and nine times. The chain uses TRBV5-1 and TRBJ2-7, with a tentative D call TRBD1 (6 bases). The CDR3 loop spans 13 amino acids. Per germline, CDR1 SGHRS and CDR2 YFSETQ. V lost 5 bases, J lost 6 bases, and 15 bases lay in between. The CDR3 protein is CASSVGQPSEQYF. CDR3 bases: TGCGCCAGCAGTGTTGGACAGCCCTCCGAGCAGTACTTC.

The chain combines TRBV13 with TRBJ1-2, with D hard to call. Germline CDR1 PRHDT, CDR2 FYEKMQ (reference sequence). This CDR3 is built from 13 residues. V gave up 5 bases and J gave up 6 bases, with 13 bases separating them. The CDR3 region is CASSPPVINGYTF. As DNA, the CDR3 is TGTGCCAGCAGCCCTCCAGTTATTAATGGCTACACCTTC.

In DNA form, the CDR3 reads TGTGCCATCAGTGGTGAGCGGGAGCCAGATACGCAGTATTTT. This codes for CAISGEREPDTQYF. This chain links TRBV10-3 with TRBJ2-3; 8 nucleotides match TRBD2. The V gene's germline CDR1 is ENHRY and CDR2 SYGVKD. J gave up 4 bases and V 4 bases, and 4 bases lay outside the gene matches. The CDR3 is 14 amino acids.

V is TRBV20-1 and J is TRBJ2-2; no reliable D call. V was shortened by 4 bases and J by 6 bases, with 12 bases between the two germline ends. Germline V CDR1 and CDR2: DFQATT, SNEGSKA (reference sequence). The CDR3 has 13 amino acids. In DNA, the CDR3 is TGCAGTGCTACTGCGGCAAGAGCCGGGGAGCTGTTTTTT. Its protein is CSATAARAGELFF.

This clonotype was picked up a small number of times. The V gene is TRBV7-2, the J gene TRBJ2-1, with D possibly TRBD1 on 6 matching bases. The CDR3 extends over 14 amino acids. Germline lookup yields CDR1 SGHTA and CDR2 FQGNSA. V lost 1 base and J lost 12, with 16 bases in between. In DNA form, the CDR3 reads TGTGCCAGCAGCTTAGAGGGGGTCCTGGTCCCGCAGTTCTTC. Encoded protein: CASSLEGVLVPQFF.

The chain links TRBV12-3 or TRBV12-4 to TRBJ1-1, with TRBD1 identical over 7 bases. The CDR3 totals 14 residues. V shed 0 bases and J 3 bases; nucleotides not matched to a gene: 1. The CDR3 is CASSLAQGDTEAFF. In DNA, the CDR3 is TGTGCCAGCAGTTTAGCGCAGGGGGACACTGAAGCTTTCTTT.

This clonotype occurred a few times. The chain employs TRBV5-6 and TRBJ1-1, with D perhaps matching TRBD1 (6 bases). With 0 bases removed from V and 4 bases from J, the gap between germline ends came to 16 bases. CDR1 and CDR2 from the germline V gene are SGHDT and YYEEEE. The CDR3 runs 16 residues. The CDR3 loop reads CASSLDTGRIGTEAFF. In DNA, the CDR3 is TGTGCCAGCAGCTTGGATACAGGGAGGATAGGCACTGAAGCTTTCTTT.

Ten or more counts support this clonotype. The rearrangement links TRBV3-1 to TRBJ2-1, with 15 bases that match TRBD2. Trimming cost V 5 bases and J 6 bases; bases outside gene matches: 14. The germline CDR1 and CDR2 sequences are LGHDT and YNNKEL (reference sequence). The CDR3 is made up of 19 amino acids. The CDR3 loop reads CASSYATSGLAGGFNEQFF. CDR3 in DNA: TGTGCCAGCAGCTACGCGACCTCGGGACTAGCGGGAGGTTTCAATGAGCAGTTCTTC.

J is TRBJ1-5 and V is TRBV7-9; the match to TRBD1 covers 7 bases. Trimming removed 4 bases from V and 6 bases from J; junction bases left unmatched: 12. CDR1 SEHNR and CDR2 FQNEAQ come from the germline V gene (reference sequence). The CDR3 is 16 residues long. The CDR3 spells CASSSFKTGSSQPQHF. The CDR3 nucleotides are TGTGCCAGCAGCTCATTTAAGACAGGGTCTAGTCAGCCCCAGCATTTT.

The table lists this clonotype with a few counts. The CDR3 DNA follows: TGTGCCAGCTCACCACTCGGGGAATCGAGTAGCACAGATACGCAGTATTTT. It is translated as CASSPLGESSSTDTQYF. The chain recombines TRBV18 with TRBJ2-3; D may be TRBD2 (5 bases). There are 17 residues in the CDR3. Trimming left V 1 base short and J 0 bases short, with 14 bases between. The germline V gene encodes CDR1 KGHSH and CDR2 LQKENI.

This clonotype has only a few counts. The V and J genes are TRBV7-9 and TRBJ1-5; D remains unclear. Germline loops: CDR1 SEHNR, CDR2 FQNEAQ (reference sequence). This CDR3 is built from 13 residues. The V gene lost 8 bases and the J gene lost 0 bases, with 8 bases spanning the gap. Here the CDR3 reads CASVKGSNQPQHF. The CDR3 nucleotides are TGTGCCAGCGTTAAGGGTAGCAATCAGCCCCAGCATTTT.

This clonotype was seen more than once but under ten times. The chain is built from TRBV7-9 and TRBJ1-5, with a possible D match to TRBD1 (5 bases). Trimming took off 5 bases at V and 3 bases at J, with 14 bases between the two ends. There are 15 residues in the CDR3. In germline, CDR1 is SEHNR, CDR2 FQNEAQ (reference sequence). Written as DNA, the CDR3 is TGTGCCAGCAGCCCACCCGACAGTCTCAATCAGCCCCAGCATTTT. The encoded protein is CASSPPDSLNQPQHF.

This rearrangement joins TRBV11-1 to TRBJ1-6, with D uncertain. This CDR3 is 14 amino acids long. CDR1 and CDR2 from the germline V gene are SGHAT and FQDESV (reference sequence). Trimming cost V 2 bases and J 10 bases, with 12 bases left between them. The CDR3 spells CASSLLRIGSPLHF. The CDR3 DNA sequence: TGTGCCAGCAGCTTACTTCGTATCGGGTCACCCCTCCACTTT.